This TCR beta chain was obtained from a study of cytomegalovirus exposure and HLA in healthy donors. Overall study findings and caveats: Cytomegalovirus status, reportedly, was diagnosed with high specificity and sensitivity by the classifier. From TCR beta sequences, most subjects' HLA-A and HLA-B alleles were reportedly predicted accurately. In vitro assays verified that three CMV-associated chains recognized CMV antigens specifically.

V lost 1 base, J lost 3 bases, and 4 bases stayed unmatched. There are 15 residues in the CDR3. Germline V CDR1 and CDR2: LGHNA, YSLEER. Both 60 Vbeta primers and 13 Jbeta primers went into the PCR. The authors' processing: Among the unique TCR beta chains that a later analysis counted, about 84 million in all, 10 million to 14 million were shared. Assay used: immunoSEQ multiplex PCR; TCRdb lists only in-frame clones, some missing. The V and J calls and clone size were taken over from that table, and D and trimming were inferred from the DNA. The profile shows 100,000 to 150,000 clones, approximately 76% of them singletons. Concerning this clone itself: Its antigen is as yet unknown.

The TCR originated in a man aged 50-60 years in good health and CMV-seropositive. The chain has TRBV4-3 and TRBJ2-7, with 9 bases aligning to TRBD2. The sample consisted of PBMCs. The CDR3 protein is CASSQGRTSDYEQYF. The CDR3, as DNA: TGCGCCAGCAGCCAAGGGAGGACTAGCGACTACGAGCAGTACTTC.